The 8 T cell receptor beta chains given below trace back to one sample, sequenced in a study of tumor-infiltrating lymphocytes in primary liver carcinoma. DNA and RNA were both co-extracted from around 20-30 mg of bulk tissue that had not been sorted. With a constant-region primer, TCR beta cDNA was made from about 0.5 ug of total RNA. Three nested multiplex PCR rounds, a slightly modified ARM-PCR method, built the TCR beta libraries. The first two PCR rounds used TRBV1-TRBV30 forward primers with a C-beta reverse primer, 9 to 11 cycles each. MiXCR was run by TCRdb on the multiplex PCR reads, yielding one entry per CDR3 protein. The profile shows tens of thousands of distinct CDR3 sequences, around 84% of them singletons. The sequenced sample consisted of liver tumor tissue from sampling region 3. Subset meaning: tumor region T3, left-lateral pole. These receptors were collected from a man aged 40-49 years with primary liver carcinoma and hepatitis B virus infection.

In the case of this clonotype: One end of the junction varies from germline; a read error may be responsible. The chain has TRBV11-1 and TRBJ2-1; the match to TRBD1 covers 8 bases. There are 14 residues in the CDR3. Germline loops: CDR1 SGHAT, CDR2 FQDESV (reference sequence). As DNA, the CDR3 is TGTGCCAGCTGCTTCGACAGGGGTTACAATGAACAGTTCTTC. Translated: CASCFDRGYNEQFF. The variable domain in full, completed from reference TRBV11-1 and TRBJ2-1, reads EAEVAQSPRYKITEKSQAVAFWCDPISGHATLYWYRQILGQGPELLVQFQDESVVDDSQLPKDRFSAERLKGVDSTLKIQPAELGDSAMYLCASCFDRGYNEQFFGPGTRLTVL.

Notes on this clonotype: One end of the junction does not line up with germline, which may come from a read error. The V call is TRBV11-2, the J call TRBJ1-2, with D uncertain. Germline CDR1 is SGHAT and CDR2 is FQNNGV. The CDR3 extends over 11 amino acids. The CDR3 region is CASSEQYGYSF. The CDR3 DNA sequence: TGTGCCAGCAGTGAGCAGTATGGCTACAGCTTC.

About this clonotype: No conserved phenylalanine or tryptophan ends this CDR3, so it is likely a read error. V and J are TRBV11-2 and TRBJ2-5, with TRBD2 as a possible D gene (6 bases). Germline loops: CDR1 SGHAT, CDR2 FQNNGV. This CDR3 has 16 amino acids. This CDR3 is CVSSQTPGGGKENQYI. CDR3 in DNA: TGTGTCAGCAGCCAAACTCCTGGCGGAGGGAAAGAGAACCAGTACATC.

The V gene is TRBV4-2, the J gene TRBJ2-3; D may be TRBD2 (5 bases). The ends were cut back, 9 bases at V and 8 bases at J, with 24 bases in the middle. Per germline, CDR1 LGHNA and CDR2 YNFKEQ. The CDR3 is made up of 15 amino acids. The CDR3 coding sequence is TGTGCCAGGAACGAGCATGGGGTGGGAGTGATTACGCAGTATTTT. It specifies CARNEHGVGVITQYF.

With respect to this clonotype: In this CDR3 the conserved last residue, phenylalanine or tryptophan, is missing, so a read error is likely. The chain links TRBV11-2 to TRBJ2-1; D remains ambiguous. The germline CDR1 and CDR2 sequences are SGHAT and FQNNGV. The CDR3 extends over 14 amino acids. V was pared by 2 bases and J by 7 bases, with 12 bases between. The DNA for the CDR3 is TGTGCCAGCAGCTTATACCGGCTAGTTAATGAGCAGTTCCTA. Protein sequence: CASSLYRLVNEQFL.

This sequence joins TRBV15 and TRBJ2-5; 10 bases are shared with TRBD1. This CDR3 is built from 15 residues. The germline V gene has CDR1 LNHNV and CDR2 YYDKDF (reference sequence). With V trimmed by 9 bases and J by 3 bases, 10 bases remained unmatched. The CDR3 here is CATSDWTGGEETQYF. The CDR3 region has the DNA TGTGCCACGAGCGACTGGACAGGGGGTGAAGAGACCCAGTACTTC. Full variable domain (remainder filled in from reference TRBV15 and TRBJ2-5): DAMVIQNPRYQVTQFGKPVTLSCSQTLNHNVMYWYQQKSSQAPKLLFHYYDKDFNNEADTPDNFQSRRPNTSFCFLDIRSPGLGDTAMYLCATSDWTGGEETQYFGPGTRLLVL.

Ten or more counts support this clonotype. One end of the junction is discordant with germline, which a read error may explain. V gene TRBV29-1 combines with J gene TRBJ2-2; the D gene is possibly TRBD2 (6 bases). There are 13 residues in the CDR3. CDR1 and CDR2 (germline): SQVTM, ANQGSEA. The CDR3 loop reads CSVTGHSGGELFF. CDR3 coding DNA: TGCAGCGTCACGGGGCACTCGGGCGGGGAACTGTTTTTT.

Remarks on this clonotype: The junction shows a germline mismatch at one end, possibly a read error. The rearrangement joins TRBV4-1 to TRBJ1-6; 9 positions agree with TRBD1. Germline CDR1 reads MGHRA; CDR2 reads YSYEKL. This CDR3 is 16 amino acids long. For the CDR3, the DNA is TGCGCTAGCAGCCACTACCTACAGGGGGCGGATTCACCCCTTCACTTT. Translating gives CASSHYLQGADSPLHF.